This passage covers 13 T cell receptor beta chains from one sample sequenced in a study of T cell repertoires and HLA-DP antigens. Assay: immunoSEQ multiplex PCR; the TCRdb copy retains only in-frame clones and omits some. This table has around 100,000 clones, 80% to 95% appearing once. These receptors have no known antigen. The sample was CD4+ T cells from PBMCs. The source of these receptors is a woman younger than 30 in good health and CMV-seronegative.

This chain links TRBV9 with TRBJ2-5, with TRBD2 matching 8 bases. J was trimmed by 1 base and V by 0 bases; bases with no gene match: 5. The CDR3 totals 16 residues. Germline loops: CDR1 SGDLS, CDR2 YYNGEE. DNA for the CDR3: TGTGCCAGCAGCGTAGGGAGCGGGGGCATCCAAGAGACCCAGTACTTC. Its protein is CASSVGSGGIQETQYF.

This clone was observed once. This sequence joins TRBV29-1 and TRBJ2-3; TRBD2 matches 7 bases. Germline V gene lookup returns CDR1 SQVTM and CDR2 ANQGSEA. The CDR3 runs 13 residues. The V and J ends lost 6 bases and 2 bases, in that order; junction bases with no gene match: 5. The CDR3 DNA is TGCAGCGTCGGGGGGAGAGCCACAGATACGCAGTATTTT. Translated, it gives CSVGGRATDTQYF.

This sequence joins TRBV28 and TRBJ2-7; the D gene is possibly TRBD2 (5 bases). CDR3 size: 14 residues. V was trimmed by 4 bases and J by 7 bases, leaving 17 bases between them. Per germline, CDR1 MDHEN and CDR2 SYDVKM. The CDR3 spells CASSSPGQQREQYF. The CDR3 nucleotides are TGTGCCAGCAGTTCCCCCGGGCAGCAGCGGGAGCAGTACTTC.

The V and J genes are TRBV5-1 and TRBJ2-3, with a possible D match to TRBD1 (5 bases). The V end lost 4 bases, the J end lost 0 bases, and 9 bases lay between the germline ends. The germline gives CDR1 SGHRS, CDR2 YFSETQ. The CDR3 runs to 14 residues. This CDR3 reads CASSGATSTDTQYF. The CDR3 DNA reads as TGCGCCAGCAGCGGGGCGACTAGCACAGATACGCAGTATTTT.

The chain has TRBV9 and TRBJ2-3; D not certain. In germline, CDR1 is SGDLS, CDR2 YYNGEE. V shed 0 bases and J shed 4 bases, with 24 bases lying between them. The CDR3 is 19 amino acids. The CDR3 DNA reads as TGTGCCAGCAGCGTAGGTGGGGAACCCCCCATCAGATATGCAGATACGCAGTATTTT. Its protein product is CASSVGGEPPIRYADTQYF.

J is TRBJ2-3 and V is TRBV12-5; D gene ambiguous. Germline loops: CDR1 LGHNT, CDR2 FRNRAP. V was shortened by 0 bases and J by 6 bases, with 1 base between the two germline ends. This CDR3 contains 11 residues. The CDR3 region has the DNA TGTGCTAGTGGTTTGGTTGATACGCAGTATTTT. Its protein is CASGLVDTQYF.

In nucleotides, the CDR3 is TGTGCCAGCAGCTCCTGGACTAGCGGGAGCTCTGGGGCCAACGTCCTGACTTTC. The encoded protein is CASSSWTSGSSGANVLTF. The V call is TRBV7-9, the J call TRBJ2-6; the match to TRBD2 covers 13 bases. Germline V lookup: CDR1 SEHNR, CDR2 FQNEAQ (reference sequence). The J segment lost 0 bases and the V segment lost 4 bases, leaving 3 bases of the junction unmatched. The CDR3 runs 18 residues.

The rearrangement uses TRBV28 and TRBJ1-2; TRBD1 might be the D (6 bases). V dropped 7 bases and J dropped 5 bases, with 20 bases sitting between them. This CDR3 contains 15 residues. Germline CDR1 reads MDHEN; CDR2 reads SYDVKM. The CDR3 DNA reads TGTGCCAGCACCTTGGGGGGGGCAGCCGGATATGGCTACACCTTC. Its protein product is CASTLGGAAGYGYTF.

This chain connects TRBV7-3 to TRBJ2-3, with TRBD1 matching 7 bases. The CDR3 consists of 17 residues. J lost 1 base, V lost 2 bases, and 9 bases had no gene match. The germline CDR1 and CDR2 sequences are SGHTA and FQGTGA. In nucleotides, the CDR3 is TGTGCCAGCAGCTTAGACTTCAGGACAGGTCGCACAGATACGCAGTATTTT. This gives the protein CASSLDFRTGRTDTQYF. Filled out from reference TRBV7-3 and TRBJ2-3, the complete variable domain reads GAGVSQTPSNKVTEKGKYVELRCDPISGHTALYWYRQSLGQGPEFLIYFQGTGAADDSGLPNDRFFAVRPEGSVSTLKIQRTERGDSAVYLCASSLDFRTGRTDTQYFGPGTRLTVL.

The V gene is TRBV15, the J gene TRBJ2-1; 11 nucleotides align to TRBD2. V was pared by 0 bases and J by 5 bases, with 3 bases of the junction left unmatched. CDR1 is LNHNV and CDR2 is YYDKDF in the germline V gene (reference sequence). CDR3 length: 16 amino acids. The CDR3 bases are TGTGCCACCAGCAGAGATCTAGCGGGAGGTGACAATGAGCAGTTCTTC. Residues: CATSRDLAGGDNEQFF.

This CDR3 is CASSPTTAATEETQYF. CDR3 coding DNA: TGTGCCAGCTCACCGACGACAGCCGCCACGGAAGAGACCCAGTACTTC. The J gene is TRBJ2-5, the V gene TRBV18; possibly TRBD1 for D (5 bases). This CDR3 is 16 amino acids long. CDR1 and CDR2 (germline): KGHSH, LQKENI. V was cut by 3 bases and J by 3 bases, with 17 bases left in between.

The chain is built from TRBV20-1 and TRBJ1-2, with no clear D. Germline CDR1 and CDR2: DFQATT and SNEGSKA (reference sequence). This CDR3 comprises 11 residues. Trimming removed 3 bases at V and 6 bases at J, with 8 bases between. The CDR3 bases are TGCAGTGCTAGGTTCGGGAATGGCTACACCTTC. Translation gives CSARFGNGYTF.

This sequence joins TRBV11-2 and TRBJ2-1; D perhaps matches TRBD2 (5 bases). The CDR3 is made up of 12 amino acids. Between the trimmed V and J ends, which lost 2 bases and 15 bases, there was a span of 14 bases. CDR1 is SGHAT and CDR2 is FQNNGV in the germline V gene. Here the CDR3 DNA reads TGTGCCAGCAGCTTAACTAGTAGCTCTCTGTTCTTC. It codes for CASSLTSSSLFF.